This T cell receptor beta chain was recorded in a study of cytomegalovirus exposure and HLA in healthy donors. In the PCR, 60 Vbeta and 13 Jbeta primers were used. TCRdb's table, derived via immunoSEQ multiplex PCR, lists solely in-frame clones and lacks some. In the table there are under 200,000 clones, roughly 80% of which are singletons. Concerning this clone: The antigen remains undetermined.

Study findings and constraints: Analysis was carried out at a later point, and it linked a missense DCLRE1C variant to TCR beta V- and J-gene trimming.

CDR1 and CDR2 (germline): LNHDA, SQIVND (reference sequence). V was trimmed by 5 bases and J by 0 bases, leaving 14 bases between them. The CDR3 has 16 residues. The receptor's source is a woman aged 40 to 50 in good health and CMV-seropositive. The chain couples TRBV19 to TRBJ1-5; D perhaps matches TRBD1 (5 bases). The sequencing input was PBMCs. The CDR3 here is CASSYQGPLSNQPQHF. The DNA for the CDR3 is TGTGCCAGTAGTTATCAGGGCCCCCTTAGCAATCAGCCCCAGCATTTT.